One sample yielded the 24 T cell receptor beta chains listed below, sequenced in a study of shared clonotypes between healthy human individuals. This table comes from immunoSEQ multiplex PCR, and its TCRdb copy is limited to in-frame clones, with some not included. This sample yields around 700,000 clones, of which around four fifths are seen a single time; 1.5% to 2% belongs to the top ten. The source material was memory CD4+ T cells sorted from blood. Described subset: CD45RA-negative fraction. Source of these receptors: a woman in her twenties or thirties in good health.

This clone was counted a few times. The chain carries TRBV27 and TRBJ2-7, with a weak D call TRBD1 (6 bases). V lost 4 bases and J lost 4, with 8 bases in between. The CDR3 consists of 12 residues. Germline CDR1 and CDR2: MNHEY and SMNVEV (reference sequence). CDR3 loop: CASSSRGYEQYF. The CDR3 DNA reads TGTGCCAGCAGTTCCAGGGGTTACGAGCAGTACTTC.

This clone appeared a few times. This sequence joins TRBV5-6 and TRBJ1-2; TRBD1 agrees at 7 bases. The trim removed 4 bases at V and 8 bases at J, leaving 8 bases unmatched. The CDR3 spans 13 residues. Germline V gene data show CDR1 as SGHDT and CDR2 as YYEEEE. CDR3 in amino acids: CASSPPDRRGYTF. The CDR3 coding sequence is TGTGCCAGCAGCCCCCCGGACAGGAGGGGCTACACCTTC.

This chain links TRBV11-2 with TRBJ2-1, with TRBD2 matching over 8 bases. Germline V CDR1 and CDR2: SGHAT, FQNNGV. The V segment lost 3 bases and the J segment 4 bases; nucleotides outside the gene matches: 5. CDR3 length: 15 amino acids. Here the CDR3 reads CASSFSGTTYNEQFF. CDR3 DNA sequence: TGTGCCAGCAGCTTTAGCGGGACGACGTACAATGAGCAGTTCTTC.

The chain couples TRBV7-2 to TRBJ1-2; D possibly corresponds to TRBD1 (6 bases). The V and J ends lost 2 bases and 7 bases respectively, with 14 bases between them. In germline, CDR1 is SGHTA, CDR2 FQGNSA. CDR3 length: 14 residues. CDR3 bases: TGTGCCAGCAGCTTAAGGACAGCTTCTTTTGGCTACACCTTC. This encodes CASSLRTASFGYTF. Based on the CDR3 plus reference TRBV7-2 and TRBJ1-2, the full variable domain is GAGVSQSPSNKVTEKGKDVELRCDPISGHTALYWYRQSLGQGLEFLIYFQGNSAPDKSGLPSDRFSAERTGGSVSTLTIQRTQQEDSAVYLCASSLRTASFGYTFGSGTRLTVV.

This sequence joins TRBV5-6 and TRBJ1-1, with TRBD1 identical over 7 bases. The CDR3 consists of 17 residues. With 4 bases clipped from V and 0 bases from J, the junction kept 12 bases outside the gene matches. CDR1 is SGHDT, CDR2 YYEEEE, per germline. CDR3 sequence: CASSPTGQRPMNTEAFF. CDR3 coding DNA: TGTGCCAGCAGCCCAACGGGACAGAGGCCCATGAACACTGAAGCTTTCTTT. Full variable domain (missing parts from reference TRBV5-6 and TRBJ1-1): DAGVTQSPTHLIKTRGQQVTLRCSPKSGHDTVSWYQQALGQGPQFIFQYYEEEERQRGNFPDRFSGHQFPNYSSELNVNALLLGDSALYLCASSPTGQRPMNTEAFFGQGTRLTVV.

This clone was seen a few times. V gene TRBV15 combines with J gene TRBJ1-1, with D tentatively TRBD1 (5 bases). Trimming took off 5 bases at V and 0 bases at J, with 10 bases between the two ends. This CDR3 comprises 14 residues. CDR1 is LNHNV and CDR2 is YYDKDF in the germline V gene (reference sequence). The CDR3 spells CATSGGTVNTEAFF. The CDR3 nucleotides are TGTGCCACCAGCGGAGGGACGGTGAACACTGAAGCTTTCTTT. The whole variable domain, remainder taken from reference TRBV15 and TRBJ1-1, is DAMVIQNPRYQVTQFGKPVTLSCSQTLNHNVMYWYQQKSSQAPKLLFHYYDKDFNNEADTPDNFQSRRPNTSFCFLDIRSPGLGDTAMYLCATSGGTVNTEAFFGQGTRLTVV.

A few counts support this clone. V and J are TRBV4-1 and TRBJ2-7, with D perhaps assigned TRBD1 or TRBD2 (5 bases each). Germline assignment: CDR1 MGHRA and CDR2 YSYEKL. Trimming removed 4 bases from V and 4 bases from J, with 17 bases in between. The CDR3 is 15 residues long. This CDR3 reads CASSPSTGDGYEQYF. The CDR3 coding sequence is TGCGCCAGCAGCCCGAGTACCGGGGACGGGTACGAGCAGTACTTC.

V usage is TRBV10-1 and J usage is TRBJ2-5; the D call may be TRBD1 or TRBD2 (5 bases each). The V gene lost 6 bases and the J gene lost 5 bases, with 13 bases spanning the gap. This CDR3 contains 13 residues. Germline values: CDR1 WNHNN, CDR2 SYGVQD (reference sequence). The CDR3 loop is CASSPGSGETQYF. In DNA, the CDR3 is TGCGCCAGCAGCCCAGGGAGTGGGGAGACCCAGTACTTC.

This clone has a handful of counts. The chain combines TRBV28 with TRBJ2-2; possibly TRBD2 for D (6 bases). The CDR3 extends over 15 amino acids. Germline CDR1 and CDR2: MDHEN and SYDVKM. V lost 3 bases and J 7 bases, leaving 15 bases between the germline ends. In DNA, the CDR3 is TGTGCCAGCAGTTTCCTCTCGGGGGACGTCGGGGAGCTGTTTTTT. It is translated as CASSFLSGDVGELFF.

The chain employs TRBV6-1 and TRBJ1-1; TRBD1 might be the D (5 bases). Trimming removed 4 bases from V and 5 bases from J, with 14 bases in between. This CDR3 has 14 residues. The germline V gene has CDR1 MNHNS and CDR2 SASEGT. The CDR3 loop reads CASSGLPGGTEAFF. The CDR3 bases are TGTGCCAGCAGTGGACTCCCTGGGGGAACTGAAGCTTTCTTT.

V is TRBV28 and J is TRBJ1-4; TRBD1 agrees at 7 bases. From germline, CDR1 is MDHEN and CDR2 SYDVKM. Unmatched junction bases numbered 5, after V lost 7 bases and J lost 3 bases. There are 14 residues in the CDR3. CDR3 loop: CASKTGVPNEKLFF. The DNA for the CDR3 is TGTGCCAGCAAAACAGGGGTCCCTAATGAAAAACTGTTTTTT.

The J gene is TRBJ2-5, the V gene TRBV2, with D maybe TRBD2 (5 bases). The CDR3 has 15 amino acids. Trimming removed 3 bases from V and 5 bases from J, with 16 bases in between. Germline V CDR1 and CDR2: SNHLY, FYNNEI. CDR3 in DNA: TGTGCCAGCAGTGACCTCGCGGACTCCGTCGAGACCCAGTACTTC. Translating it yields CASSDLADSVETQYF.

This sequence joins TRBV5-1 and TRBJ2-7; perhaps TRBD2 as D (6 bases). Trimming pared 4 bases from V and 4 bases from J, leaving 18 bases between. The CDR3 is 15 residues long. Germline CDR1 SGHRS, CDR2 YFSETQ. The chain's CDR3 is CASSDRAGGPYEQYF. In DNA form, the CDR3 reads TGCGCCAGCAGCGATAGAGCGGGTGGTCCGTACGAGCAGTACTTC.

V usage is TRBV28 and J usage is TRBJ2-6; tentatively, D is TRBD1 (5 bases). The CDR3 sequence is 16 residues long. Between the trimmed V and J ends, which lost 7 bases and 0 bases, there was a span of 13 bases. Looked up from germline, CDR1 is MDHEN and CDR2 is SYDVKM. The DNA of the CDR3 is TGTGCCAGCAAGCCGCAGGGAATCTCTGGGGCCAACGTCCTGACTTTC. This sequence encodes CASKPQGISGANVLTF.

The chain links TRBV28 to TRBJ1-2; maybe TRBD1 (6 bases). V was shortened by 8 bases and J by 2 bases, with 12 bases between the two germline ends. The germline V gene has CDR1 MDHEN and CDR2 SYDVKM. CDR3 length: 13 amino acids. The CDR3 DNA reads TGTGCCAGCTTGAGGGGGATGAACTATGGCTACACCTTC. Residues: CASLRGMNYGYTF.

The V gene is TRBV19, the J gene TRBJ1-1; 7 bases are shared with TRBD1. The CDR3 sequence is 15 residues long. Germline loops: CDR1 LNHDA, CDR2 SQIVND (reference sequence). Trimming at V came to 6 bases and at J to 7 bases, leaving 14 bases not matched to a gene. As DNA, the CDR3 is TGTGCCAGTAGGATAACTATGACCGGGACAGTTGAAGCTTTCTTT. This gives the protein CASRITMTGTVEAFF.

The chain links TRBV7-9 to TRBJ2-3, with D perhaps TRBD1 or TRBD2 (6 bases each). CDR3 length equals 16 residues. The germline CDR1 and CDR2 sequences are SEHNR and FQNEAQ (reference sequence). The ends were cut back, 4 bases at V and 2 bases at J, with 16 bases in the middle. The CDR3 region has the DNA TGTGCCAGCAGCTCTAGGGGGGAAATTCCCACAGATACGCAGTATTTT. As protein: CASSSRGEIPTDTQYF.

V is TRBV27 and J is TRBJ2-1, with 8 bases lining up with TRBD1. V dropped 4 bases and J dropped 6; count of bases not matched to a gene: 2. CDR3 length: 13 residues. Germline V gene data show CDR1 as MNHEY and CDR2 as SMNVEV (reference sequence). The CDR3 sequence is CASSSQGGNEQFF. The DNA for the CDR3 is TGTGCCAGCAGTTCACAGGGGGGCAATGAGCAGTTCTTC.

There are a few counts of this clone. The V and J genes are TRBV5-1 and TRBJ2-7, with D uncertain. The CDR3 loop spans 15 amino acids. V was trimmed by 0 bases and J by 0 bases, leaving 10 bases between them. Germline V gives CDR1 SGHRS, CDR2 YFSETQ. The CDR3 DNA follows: TGCGCCAGCAGCTTGGTCGTAGACTCCTCCTACGAGCAGTACTTC. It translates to CASSLVVDSSYEQYF. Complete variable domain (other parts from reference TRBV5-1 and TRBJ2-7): KAGVTQTPRYLIKTRGQQVTLSCSPISGHRSVSWYQQTPGQGLQFLFEYFSETQRNKGNFPGRFSGRQFSNSRSEMNVSTLELGDSALYLCASSLVVDSSYEQYFGPGTRLTVT.

Written as DNA, the CDR3 is TGTGCCAGCAGCTTAGTTGGGACAGGGTTTGGCACTGAAGCTTTCTTT. The encoded protein is CASSLVGTGFGTEAFF. The J gene is TRBJ1-1, the V gene TRBV7-9; 9 bases align to TRBD1. The CDR3 totals 16 residues. Trimming took 1 base from V and 4 from J; bases not matched to a gene: 7. Germline CDR1 reads SEHNR; CDR2 reads FQNEAQ (reference sequence). The full variable domain, rest sourced from reference TRBV7-9 and TRBJ1-1, is DTGVSQNPRHKITKRGQNVTFRCDPISEHNRLYWYRQTLGQGPEFLTYFQNEAQLEKSRLLSDRFSAERPKGSFSTLEIQRTEQGDSAMYLCASSLVGTGFGTEAFFGQGTRLTVV.

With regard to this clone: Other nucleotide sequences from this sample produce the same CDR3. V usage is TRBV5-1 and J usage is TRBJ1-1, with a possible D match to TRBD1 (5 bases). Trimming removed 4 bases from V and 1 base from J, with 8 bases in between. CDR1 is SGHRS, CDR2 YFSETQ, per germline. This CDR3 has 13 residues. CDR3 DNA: TGCGCCAGCAGCCACGGACAGAACACTGAAGCTTTCTTT. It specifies CASSHGQNTEAFF.

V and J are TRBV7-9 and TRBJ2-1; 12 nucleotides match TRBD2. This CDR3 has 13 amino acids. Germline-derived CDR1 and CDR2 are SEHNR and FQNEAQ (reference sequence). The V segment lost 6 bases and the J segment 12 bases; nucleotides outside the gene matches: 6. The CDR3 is CASSYPTSGRQFF. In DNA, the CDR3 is TGTGCCAGCAGTTACCCGACTAGCGGGAGGCAGTTCTTC.

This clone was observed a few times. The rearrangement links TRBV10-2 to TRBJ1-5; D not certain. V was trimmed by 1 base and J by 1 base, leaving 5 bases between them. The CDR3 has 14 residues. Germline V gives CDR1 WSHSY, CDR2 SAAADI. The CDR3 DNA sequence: TGCGCCAGCAGTGAGTATACGAGCAATCAGCCCCAGCATTTT. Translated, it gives CASSEYTSNQPQHF.

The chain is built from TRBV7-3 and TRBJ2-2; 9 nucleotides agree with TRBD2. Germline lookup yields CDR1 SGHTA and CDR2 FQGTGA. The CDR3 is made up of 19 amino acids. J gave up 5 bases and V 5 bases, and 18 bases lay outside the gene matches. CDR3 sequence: CASSPHRGGSGSTTGELFF. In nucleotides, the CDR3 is TGTGCCAGCAGCCCACACCGCGGTGGTAGCGGGAGTACGACCGGGGAGCTGTTTTTT.